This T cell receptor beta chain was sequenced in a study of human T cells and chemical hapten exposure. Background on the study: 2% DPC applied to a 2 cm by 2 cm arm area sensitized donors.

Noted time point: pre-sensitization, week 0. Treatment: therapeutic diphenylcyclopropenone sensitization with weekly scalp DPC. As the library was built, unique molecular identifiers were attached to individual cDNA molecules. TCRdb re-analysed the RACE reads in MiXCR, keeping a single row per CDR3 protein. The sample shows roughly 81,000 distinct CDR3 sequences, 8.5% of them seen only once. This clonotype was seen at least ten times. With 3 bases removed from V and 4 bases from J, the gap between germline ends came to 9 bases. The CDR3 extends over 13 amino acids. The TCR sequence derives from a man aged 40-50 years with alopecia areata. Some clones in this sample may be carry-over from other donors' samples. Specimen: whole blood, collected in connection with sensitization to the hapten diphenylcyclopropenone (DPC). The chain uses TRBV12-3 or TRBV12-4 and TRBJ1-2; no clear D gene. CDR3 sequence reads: CASSFEGSYGYTF. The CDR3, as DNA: TGTGCCAGCAGTTTCGAAGGGAGCTATGGCTACACCTTC.